This section outlines one T cell receptor beta chain sequence together with its context. Its matching antigen is unknown. PCR amplification relied on 60 Vbeta primers (plus 13 Jbeta primers). Assay used: immunoSEQ multiplex PCR; TCRdb lists only in-frame clones, some missing. The table records approximately 170,000 clones, less than 80% of them present only once. CDR3 length: 18 amino acids. V lost 0 bases and J lost 0, with 12 bases in between. CDR1 is SGHTA, CDR2 FQGNSA, per germline. This sample was taken from a study of cytomegalovirus exposure and HLA in healthy donors. Study-level findings and limits: According to a later analysis, most TCR beta chains associated with CMV appeared HLA-restricted. An analysis done earlier found most TCR beta V segments productive about 87% or about 30% of the time. Highly shared variants forming one cluster were likely a sequencing artifact.

The rearrangement joins TRBV7-2 to TRBJ2-6; possible D gene TRBD2, 6 bases. This TCR derives from a female donor in good health and CMV-seronegative. The sample comprised PBMCs. The CDR3 is CASSLAGTLTSGANVLTF. The CDR3 DNA reads TGTGCCAGCAGCTTAGCTGGGACTCTCACCTCTGGGGCCAACGTCCTGACTTTC.